The subject of this entry is one T cell receptor (beta chain). This receptor's antigen is unknown. It has no much larger one-base neighbor in the sample; base qualities were not kept. The CDR3 contains 14 residues, cysteine and phenylalanine counted. The kept DNA is CDR3 alone, 42 bases in frame from the first base. The junction shows trimming of 4 bases on V and 7 bases on J, and the gene matches do not reach 2 bases of it. Reading the germline V gene gives CDR1 ENHRY and CDR2 SYGVKD. Collaborating institutions collected whole blood in K2EDTA tubes following their own protocols. For TCRbeta analysis, collaborators shipped samples in one of three forms: frozen whole blood, isolated PBMCs, or DNA extracted from either of those sample types. The data were obtained in a study of blood T cell repertoires in COVID-19 (TCRdb year 2020). In the study overall: Samples from collaborators originated in the United States, Italy and Spain and spanned both the acute and convalescent phases of COVID-19. The prospective study material was composed of cDNA or gDNA derived from T cells, B-cell-depleted T cells, or PBMCs. The dataset comprised deeply sampled blood TCRbeta repertoires from subjects exposed to, actively infected with, or recovered from COVID-19. The repertoires were made available in a free public database intended to serve as a resource for research on the immune response to SARS-CoV-2. Samples were obtained from the ongoing ImmuneRACE study (first 160 participants) and from 1,000 to 1,500 subjects provided by 6 global collaborators. Nearly every sample came with metadata listing a de-identified subject ID, COVID-19 status, age in years and sex. Where available, HLA class I and class II types were obtained from metadata supplied by the sample provider rather than from assay-based typing. Overall study outcomes, separate from this receptor: How much clinical and demographic metadata was included differed by source and by participant, and the metadata was provided uncurated.

TCRbeta CDR3 regions were amplified from genomic DNA using the immunoSEQ Assay, a bias-controlled multiplex PCR. In the original analysis: Nucleated cell counts per sample were estimated from amplification of reference gene primers within the assay. To quantify the absolute abundance of each unique TCRbeta CDR3 rearrangement, sequence reads were collapsed and filtered. Productive Simpson clonality was computed per sample as the square root of Simpson's diversity index over productive rearrangements. TCRdb took this table from immuneACCESS and kept in-frame rearrangements with V and J called. Such tables lack part of the clones; where checked against another copy, unresolved V genes explain under half of the gap, and the rest is unexplained. V, J and clone size derive from that table, while D and trimming were established from the DNA sequence. This sample is represented by 150,000 to 200,000 clones; around 80% of them were singletons. The top ten hold roughly 6.7% of the sample.

Sample: peripheral blood. The chain is encoded by TRBV10-3 joined to TRBJ2-1, with 12 junctional bases fitting TRBD2. The receptor was derived from a man aged 60 to 69 with acute or convalescent COVID-19. The encoded CDR3 is CAISGLAGANEQFF. DNA sequence: TGTGCCATCAGTGGACTAGCGGGAGCTAATGAGCAGTTCTTC.